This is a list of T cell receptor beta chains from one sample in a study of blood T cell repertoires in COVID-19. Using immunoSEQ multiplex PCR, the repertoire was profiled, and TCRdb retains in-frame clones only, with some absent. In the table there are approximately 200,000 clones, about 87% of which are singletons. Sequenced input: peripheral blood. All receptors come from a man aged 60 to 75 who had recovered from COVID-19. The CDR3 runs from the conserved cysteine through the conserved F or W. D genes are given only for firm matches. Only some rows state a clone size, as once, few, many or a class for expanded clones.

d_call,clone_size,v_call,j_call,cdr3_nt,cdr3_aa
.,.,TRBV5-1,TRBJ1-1,TGCGCCAGCAGCTCGACTCGACAGAAAAACACTGAAGCTTTCTTT,CASSSTRQKNTEAFF
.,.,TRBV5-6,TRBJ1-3,TGTGCCAGCACCGAGGGGAGGAGGTTTGGAAACACCATATATTTT,CASTEGRRFGNTIYF
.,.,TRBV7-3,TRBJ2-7,TGTGCCAGCAGCTTATCCGGAGGGACTTCCTACGAGCAGTACTTC,CASSLSGGTSYEQYF
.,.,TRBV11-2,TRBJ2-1,TGTGCCAGCAGCTTAGGTAGCTCCTACAATGAGCAGTTCTTC,CASSLGSSYNEQFF
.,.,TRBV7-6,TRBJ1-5,TGTGCCAGCAGTTTACAGGGCCTCTATCAGCCCCAGCATTTT,CASSLQGLYQPQHF
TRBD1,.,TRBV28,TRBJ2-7,TGTGCCAGCAGTGCCCCGGGACAGGGGTGGCGTAGGACAACCTACGAGCAGTACTTC,CASSAPGQGWRRTTYEQYF
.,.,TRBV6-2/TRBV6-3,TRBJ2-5,TGTGCCAGCAGTTATTTCATCCTAGACCCCCTCCAAGAGACCCAGTACTTC,CASSYFILDPLQETQYF
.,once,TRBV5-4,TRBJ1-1,TGTGCCAGCAGCTTGGGGGGCCTGAACACTGAAGCTTTCTTT,CASSLGGLNTEAFF
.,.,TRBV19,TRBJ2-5,TGTGCCAGTTCCCAGACATTCACCCAAGAGACCCAGTACTTC,CASSQTFTQETQYF
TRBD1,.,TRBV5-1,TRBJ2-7,TGCGCCAGCAGCTTATCCGGGACAGGGGGCGGTGAGCAGTACTTC,CASSLSGTGGGEQYF